This entry features one TCR beta chain sequence. In this sample, this clonotype turned up a few times. The antigen it recognizes is unknown. Per-nucleotide qualities are absent, and no much larger clonotype sits a single base away. The data stem from a study of T cells in Graves' hyperthyroidism and ophthalmopathy (dated by TCRdb to 2018 to 2020). About the full investigation: Peripheral blood samples were taken at the time of initial diagnosis, prior to any treatment. Thyroid tissue and blood T-cell repertoires from over 5 Graves' hyperthyroidism patients were also compared in the study. The 85 to 100 discovery patients were divided at random into training and test sets in a 7:3 ratio. TCR V-J signatures able to tell the groups apart were searched for in a discovery cohort of 95 or so patients, of whom more than 40 had Graves' ophthalmopathy and some 60 had stable Graves' hyperthyroidism. After blood sampling, hyperthyroidism patients were treated with methimazole at a starting dose of 30 mg daily, and ophthalmopathy patients were treated with high-dose intravenous methylprednisolone. The paper describes TCR Vbeta CDR3 sequencing of more than 120 peripheral blood samples, made up of 40 to 45 ophthalmopathy patients, 70 to 75 hyperthyroidism patients and some 17 progressor patients. An independent validation cohort of under 20 hyperthyroidism patients and approximately 16 patients who later progressed to ophthalmopathy tested prospective prediction of ophthalmopathy.

What the study reported, not specific to this receptor: Sample size was not statistically predetermined, and blinding of investigators to group allocation was not performed. Ophthalmopathy was separated from stable hyperthyroidism by a 13 V-J signature model, with roughly 88% sensitivity and about 81% specificity obtained in cross-validation and 80%/75% obtained in testing. In validation, the model predicted progression to ophthalmopathy with roughly 66% sensitivity and around 72% specificity, a median of about 6.7 months before onset. Most expanded thyroid clonotypes (frequency above 0.001) were also found in blood, which suggests that blood repertoires may mirror thyroid immune responses.

The germline V gene yields SGHDN for CDR1 and FVKESK for CDR2. From the cysteine through the phenylalanine, the CDR3 covers 16 amino acids. The read is trimmed to its CDR3 DNA, 48 bases read in frame from base 1. For this chain, trimming is 0 bases at the V end and 7 bases at the J end, and the number of junction bases without a gene match is 6. Hyperthyroidism patients were aged 18 to 65 years and newly diagnosed, with disease duration of less than 2 months. Patients with uncontrolled infections, other autoimmune diseases, pregnancy or lactation were excluded. Diagnoses were established on the basis of clinical symptoms, serum thyroxine and TRAb, thyroid ultrasound, and orbital computed tomography. Blood from progressor patients was collected at the time of first diagnosis with hyperthyroidism, before any ophthalmopathy symptoms had appeared. PBMCs were isolated from more than 8 ml of fresh peripheral blood by Ficoll-Paque density gradient centrifugation. Progressor patients were first diagnosed with Graves' hyperthyroidism and then developed ophthalmopathy during follow-up. Total RNA was extracted with Trizol reagent, and quality was checked on an Agilent 2100 Bioanalyzer.

Amplification of TCR beta CDR3 regions was carried out from RNA transcripts. For the first round of RT-PCR on the TCR CDR3, the HTBI primer set was used together with the Qiagen OneStep RT-PCR kit. Libraries were constructed in a second round of multiplex PCR, after which size selection and purification were carried out. Libraries were sequenced paired-end with 100 bp reads on an Illumina HiSeq2000. The authors processed their data as follows. SOAPnuke was used to process the raw data, with reads discarded if the reads contained adapters or uncalled bases, had a mean Phred below 15, or lacked an exact constant-primer or identifier match. High-quality paired reads were merged using COPE v1.2.5, and each unique nucleotide sequence was defined as a clonotype. Clonotypes were aligned to IMGT TRBV, TRBD and TRBJ reference segments using MiTCR v1.1. The analysis included only V-J combinations with a frequency above 0.0001, which together covered around 99% of the repertoires. A TCS score was defined as the ratio between F50 (clonal expansion) and ExV (chaos), using BLOSUM62-based TCRdist between CDR3 peptides within each V-J. Welch's t-statistics and random forest reduced around 520 V-J features to roughly 13, which were used in a naive Bayes classifier (R e1071). In TCRdb, the public reads were trimmed at Q25 with fastp and aligned with MiXCR, with productive beta chains retained. One record per CDR3 amino acid sequence lists the most common genes and DNA. These V and J calls rely on TCRdb rather than the paper's analysis. This sample has about 770,000 distinct CDR3 sequences in its table, and roughly a sixth of those were observed once. In total, the top ten clones hold around 17% of the sample.

The sequenced material came from blood. This chain is built from TRBV14 and TRBJ2-1, with 10 bases in between that match TRBD2. The source of this sequence is a woman aged 50 to 60 with Graves' hyperthyroidism that later progressed to Graves' ophthalmopathy. CDR3 sequence: CASSQDGASGGNEQFF. The nucleotide sequence reads TGTGCCAGCAGCCAAGATGGGGCTAGCGGGGGAAATGAGCAGTTCTTC.